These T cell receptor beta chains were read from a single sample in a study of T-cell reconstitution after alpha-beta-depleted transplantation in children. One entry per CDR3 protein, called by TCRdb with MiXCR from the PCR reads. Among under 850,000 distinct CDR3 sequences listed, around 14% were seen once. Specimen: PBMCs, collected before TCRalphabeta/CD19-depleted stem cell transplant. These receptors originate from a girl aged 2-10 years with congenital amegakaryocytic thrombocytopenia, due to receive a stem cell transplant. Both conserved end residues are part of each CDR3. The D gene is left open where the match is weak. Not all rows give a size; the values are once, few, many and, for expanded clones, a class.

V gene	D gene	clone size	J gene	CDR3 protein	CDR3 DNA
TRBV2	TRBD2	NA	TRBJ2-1	CASSVGLAGKTNEQFF	TGTGCCAGCAGTGTAGGACTAGCGGGCAAAACCAATGAGCAGTTCTTC
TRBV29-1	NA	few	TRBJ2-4	CSATTNPLAKNIQYF	TGCAGCGCAACAACGAATCCGCTAGCCAAAAACATTCAGTACTTC
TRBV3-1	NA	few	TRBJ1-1	CASSIIGTSNTEAFF	TGTGCCAGCAGCATTATAGGGACCTCGAACACTGAAGCTTTCTTT
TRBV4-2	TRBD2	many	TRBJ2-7	CASSQGTSGSSYEQYF	TGTGCCAGCAGCCAAGGAACTAGCGGGAGTAGCTACGAGCAGTACTTC
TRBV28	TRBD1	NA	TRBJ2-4	CASRDRQGAKNIQYF	TGTGCCAGCAGGGACCGACAGGGGGCCAAAAACATTCAGTACTTC
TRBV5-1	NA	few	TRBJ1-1	CASSLGEWNTEAFF	TGCGCCAGCAGCTTGGGAGAGTGGAACACTGAAGCTTTCTTT
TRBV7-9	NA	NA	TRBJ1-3	CASSLDSRAGNTIYF	TGTGCCAGCAGCTTAGATTCCAGGGCTGGAAACACCATATATTTT
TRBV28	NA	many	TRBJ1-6	CASSLSITGMTLHF	TGTGCCAGCAGTCTAAGCATAACAGGGATGACCCTCCACTTT
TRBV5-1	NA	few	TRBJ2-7	CASSNTSGSYEQYF	TGCGCCAGCAGCAATACCTCAGGCTCCTACGAGCAGTACTTC
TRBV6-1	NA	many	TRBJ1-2	CASSRGREGGYTF	TGTGCCAGCAGCCGCGGGAGGGAAGGTGGCTACACCTTC
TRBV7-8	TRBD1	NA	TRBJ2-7	CASRLTGASYEQYF	TGTGCCAGCAGGTTGACAGGGGCAAGCTACGAGCAGTACTTC
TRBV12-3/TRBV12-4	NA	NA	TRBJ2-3	CASTLAPNTQYF	TGTGCCAGCACCCTAGCTCCAAATACGCAGTATTTT
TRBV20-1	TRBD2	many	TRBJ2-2	CSALAGGTGELFF	TGCAGTGCATTAGCGGGAGGAACCGGGGAGCTGTTTTTT
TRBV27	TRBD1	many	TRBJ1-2	CASSQHRQGSNYGYTF	TGTGCCAGCAGTCAACATCGACAGGGTTCTAACTATGGCTACACCTTC
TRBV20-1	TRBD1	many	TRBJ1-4	CSASWGQGVEKLFF	TGCAGTGCTAGCTGGGGACAGGGAGTGGAAAAACTGTTTTTT
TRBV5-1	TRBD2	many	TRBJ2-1	CASTRTSGVDNEQFF	TGCGCCAGCACAAGGACTAGCGGAGTAGACAATGAGCAGTTCTTC
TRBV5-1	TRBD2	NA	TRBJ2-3	CASSRSGTSTSTDTQYF	TGCGCCAGCAGCAGAAGCGGGACTAGCACTAGCACAGATACGCAGTATTTT
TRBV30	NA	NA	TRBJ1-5	CAWSLEASNQPQHF	TGTGCCTGGAGCCTGGAGGCGAGCAATCAGCCCCAGCATTTT
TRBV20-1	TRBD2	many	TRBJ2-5	CSATSGSRLGETQYF	TGCAGTGCCACTAGCGGGAGTCGATTGGGAGAGACCCAGTACTTC
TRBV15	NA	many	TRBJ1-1	CATSRDSLSTGMNTEAFF	TGTGCCACCAGCAGAGATAGTTTGTCTACCGGCATGAACACTGAAGCTTTCTTT
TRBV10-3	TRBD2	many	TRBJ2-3	CAIRSGRWADTQYF	TGTGCCATCAGGAGCGGGAGGTGGGCAGATACGCAGTATTTT
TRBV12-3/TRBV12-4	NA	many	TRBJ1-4	CASSWGGGGEKLFF	TGTGCCAGCAGTTGGGGAGGGGGTGGGGAAAAACTGTTTTTT
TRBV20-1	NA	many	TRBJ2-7	CSASPGYEQYF	TGCAGTGCTAGTCCAGGGTACGAGCAGTACTTC
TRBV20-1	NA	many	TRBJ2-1	CSARVDRNNEQFF	TGCAGTGCTAGAGTAGACAGGAACAATGAGCAGTTCTTC
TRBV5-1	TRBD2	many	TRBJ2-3	CASSQGLAAADTQYF	TGCGCCAGCAGCCAGGGACTAGCGGCCGCAGATACGCAGTATTTT
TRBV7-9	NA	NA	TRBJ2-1	CASSLGRDPTFF	TGTGCCAGCAGCTTAGGCCGGGACCCTACGTTCTTC
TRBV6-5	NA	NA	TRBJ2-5	CASSRDGETEYF	TGTGCCAGCAGCAGGGATGGCGAGACCGAGTACTTC
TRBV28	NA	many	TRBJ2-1	CASSPAGFRSYNEQFF	TGTGCCAGCAGTCCTGCGGGATTCCGCTCCTACAATGAGCAGTTCTTC
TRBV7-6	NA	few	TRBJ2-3	CASSLVGAGNTDTQYF	TGTGCCAGCAGCTTAGTTGGGGCGGGCAACACAGATACGCAGTATTTT